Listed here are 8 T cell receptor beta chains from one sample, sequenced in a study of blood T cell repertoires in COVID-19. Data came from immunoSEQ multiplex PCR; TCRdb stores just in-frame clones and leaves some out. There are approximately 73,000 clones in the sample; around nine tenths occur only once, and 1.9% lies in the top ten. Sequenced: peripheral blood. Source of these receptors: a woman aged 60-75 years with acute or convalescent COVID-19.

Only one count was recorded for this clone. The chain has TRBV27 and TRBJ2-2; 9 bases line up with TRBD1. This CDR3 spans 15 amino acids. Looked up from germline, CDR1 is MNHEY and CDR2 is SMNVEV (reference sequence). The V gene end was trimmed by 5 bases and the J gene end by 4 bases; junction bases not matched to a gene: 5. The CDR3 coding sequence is TGTGCCAGCAGTAAGGGACAGGGAGTCACCGGGGAGCTGTTTTTT. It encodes CASSKGQGVTGELFF.

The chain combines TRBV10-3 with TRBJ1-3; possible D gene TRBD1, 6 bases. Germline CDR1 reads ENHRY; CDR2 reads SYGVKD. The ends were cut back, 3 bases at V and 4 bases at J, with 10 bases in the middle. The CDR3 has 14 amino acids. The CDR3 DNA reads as TGTGCCATCAGTGAACAGGGAGACGGAAACACCATATATTTT. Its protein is CAISEQGDGNTIYF.

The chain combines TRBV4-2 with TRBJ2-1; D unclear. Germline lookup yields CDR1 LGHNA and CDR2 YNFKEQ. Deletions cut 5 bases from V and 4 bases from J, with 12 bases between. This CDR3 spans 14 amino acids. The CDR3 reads CASSKPNTYNEQFF. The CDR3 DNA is TGTGCCAGCAGCAAGCCCAATACGTACAATGAGCAGTTCTTC.

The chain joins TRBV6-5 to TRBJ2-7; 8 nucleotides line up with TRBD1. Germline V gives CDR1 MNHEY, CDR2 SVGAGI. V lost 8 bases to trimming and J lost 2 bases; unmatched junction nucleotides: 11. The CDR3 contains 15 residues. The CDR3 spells CASRRDPRGPYEQYF. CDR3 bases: TGTGCCAGCCGGAGGGATCCCAGGGGGCCCTACGAGCAGTACTTC.

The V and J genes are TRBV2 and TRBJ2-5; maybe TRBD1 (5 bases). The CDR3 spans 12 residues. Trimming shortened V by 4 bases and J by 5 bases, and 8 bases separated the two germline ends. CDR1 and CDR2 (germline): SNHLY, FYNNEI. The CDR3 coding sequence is TGTGCCAGCAGTGTGGGGCGGGAGACCCAGTACTTC. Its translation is CASSVGRETQYF.

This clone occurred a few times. The CDR3 DNA follows: TGCGCCAGCAGCCCGCGACACTCCTACGAGCAGTACTTC. This codes for CASSPRHSYEQYF. The rearrangement uses TRBV4-3 and TRBJ2-7; D remains ambiguous. V gave up 4 bases and J gave up 0 bases, with 7 bases separating them. Germline CDR1 and CDR2: LGHNA and YSLEER. The CDR3 is 13 residues long.

The CDR3 protein is CATRLADYYNEQFF. The CDR3 bases are TGTGCCACCAGGCTTGCGGACTACTACAATGAGCAGTTCTTC. The V gene is TRBV15, the J gene TRBJ2-1; perhaps TRBD2 as D (6 bases). Germline V gene data show CDR1 as LNHNV and CDR2 as YYDKDF (reference sequence). There are 14 residues in the CDR3. Trimming took 6 bases from V and 3 from J, leaving 12 bases between them.

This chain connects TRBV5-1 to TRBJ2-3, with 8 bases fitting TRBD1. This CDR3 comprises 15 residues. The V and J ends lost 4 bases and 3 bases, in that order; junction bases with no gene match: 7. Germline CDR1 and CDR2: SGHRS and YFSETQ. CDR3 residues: CASSEQGVRTDTQYF. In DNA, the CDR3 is TGCGCCAGCAGCGAACAGGGGGTGCGGACAGATACGCAGTATTTT.